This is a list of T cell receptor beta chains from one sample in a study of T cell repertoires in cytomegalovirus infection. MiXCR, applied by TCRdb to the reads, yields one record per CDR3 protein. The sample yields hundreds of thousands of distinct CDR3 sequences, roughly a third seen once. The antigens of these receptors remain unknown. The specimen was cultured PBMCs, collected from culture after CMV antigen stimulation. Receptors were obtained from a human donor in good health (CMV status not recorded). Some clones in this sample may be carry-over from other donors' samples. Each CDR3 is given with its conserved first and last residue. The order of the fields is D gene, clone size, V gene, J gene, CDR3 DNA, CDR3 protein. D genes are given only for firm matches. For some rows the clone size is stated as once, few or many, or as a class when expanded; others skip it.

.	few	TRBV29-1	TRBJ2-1	TGCAGCGCCGGGACGGGCTACAATGAGCAGTTCTTC	CSAGTGYNEQFF
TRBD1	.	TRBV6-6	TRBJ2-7	TGTGCCAGCAGCCTCTCACAGGGGTCCCCCTCCTACGAGCAGTACTTC	CASSLSQGSPSYEQYF
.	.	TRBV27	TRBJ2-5	TGTGCCAGCAGTTTAGTTGGTCGCCCCCCCCAAGAGACCCAGTACTTC	CASSLVGRPPQETQYF
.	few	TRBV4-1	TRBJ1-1	TGCGCCAGCAGCCAAGGGGGTCGGACGAACGGTGAAGCTTTCTTT	CASSQGGRTNGEAFF
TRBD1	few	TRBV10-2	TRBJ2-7	TGCGCCAGCAGCCGGGACAGCGGCTACGAGCAGTACTTC	CASSRDSGYEQYF
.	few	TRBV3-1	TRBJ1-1	TGTGCCAGCAGCCGTGACAGCAACTATGAAGCTTTCTTT	CASSRDSNYEAFF
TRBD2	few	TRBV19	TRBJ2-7	TGTGCCAGTAGCATCGCTCCTGCTCTAGCGGGAAGCTACGAGCAGTACTTC	CASSIAPALAGSYEQYF
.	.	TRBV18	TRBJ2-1	TGTGCCAGCTCACCACTCGGTGGTATCGGTTACAATGAGCAGTTCTTC	CASSPLGGIGYNEQFF
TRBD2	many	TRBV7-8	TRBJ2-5	TGTGCCAGCAGACTTAGGACTAGCCTTAGTATCCAAGAGACCCAGTACTTC	CASRLRTSLSIQETQYF
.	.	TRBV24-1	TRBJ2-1	TGTGCCACCAGTGATCCCTCAGGGCTGGAGGACAATGAGCAGTTCTTC	CATSDPSGLEDNEQFF
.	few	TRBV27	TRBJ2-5	TGTGCCAGCACCTCTCCCGGGGGTCCTGAAGAGACCCAGTACTTC	CASTSPGGPEETQYF
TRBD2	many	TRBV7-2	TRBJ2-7	TGTGCCAGCAGCCCAGGACTAGCGGGATACCACGAGCAGTACTTC	CASSPGLAGYHEQYF
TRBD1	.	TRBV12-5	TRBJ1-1	TGTGCTAGTGGTCCGGGACAGCCGAACACTGAAGCTTTCTTT	CASGPGQPNTEAFF
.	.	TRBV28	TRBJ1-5	TGTGCCAGCCGTCCGGGACTAAGCAATCAGCCCCAGCATTTT	CASRPGLSNQPQHF
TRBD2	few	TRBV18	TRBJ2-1	TGTGCCAGCTCACCACCCGGGACTAGCGACATACACAGGGCGTCCTCCTACAATGAGCAGTTCTTC	CASSPPGTSDIHRASSYNEQFF
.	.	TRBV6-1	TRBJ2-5	TGTGCCAGCTCCCGACAGATGCGCCAAGAGACCCAGTACTTC	CASSRQMRQETQYF
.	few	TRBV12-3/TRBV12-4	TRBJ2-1	TGTGCCAGCACTCTTTGGGCATCTGGCAATGAGCAGTTCTTC	CASTLWASGNEQFF
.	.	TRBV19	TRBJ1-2	TGTGCCACTCAGCCCAACACGGGCCACTATGGCTACACCTTC	CATQPNTGHYGYTF
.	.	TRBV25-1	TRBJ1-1	TGTGCCACCACCGGGGGATTCGCTGAAGCTTTCTTT	CATTGGFAEAFF
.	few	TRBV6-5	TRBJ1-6	TGTGCCAGCAGTTACAGCAGGGCGAATTCACCCCTCCACTTT	CASSYSRANSPLHF
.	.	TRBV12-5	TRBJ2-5	TGTGCTAGTGGTTTGAGGGGGGGTGTTGAGACCCAGTACTTC	CASGLRGGVETQYF
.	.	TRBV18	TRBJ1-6	TGTGCCAGCTCACCTCTTTCGAGCTCCTATAATTCACCCCTCCACTTT	CASSPLSSSYNSPLHF
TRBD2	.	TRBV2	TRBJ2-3	TGTGCCAGCCCGCGGGAGGAAAGCACAGATACGCAGTATTTT	CASPREESTDTQYF
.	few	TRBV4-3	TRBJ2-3	TGCGCCAGCAGCCAGAGCCCGGTTGCGGTAGATACGCAGTATTTT	CASSQSPVAVDTQYF
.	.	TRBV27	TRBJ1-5	TGTGCCAGCAGTAAGGGGACGTATCAGCCCCAGCATTTT	CASSKGTYQPQHF
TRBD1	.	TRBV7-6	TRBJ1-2	TGTGCCAGCAGCCCAACTCGACAGGGGTTGGCTGGCTACACCTTC	CASSPTRQGLAGYTF
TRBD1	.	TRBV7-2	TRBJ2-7	TGTGCCAGCAGCTTATCGGACAGGGCCTACGAGCAGTACTTC	CASSLSDRAYEQYF
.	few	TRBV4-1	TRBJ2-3	TGCGCCAGCAGCCAAGGGCTGGGAGGGACAGGCCAAATCCTCACAGATACGCAGTATTTT	CASSQGLGGTGQILTDTQYF
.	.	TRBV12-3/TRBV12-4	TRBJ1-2	TGTGCCAGCACCAAAGACGGGACGCCCTTTTACACCTTC	CASTKDGTPFYTF
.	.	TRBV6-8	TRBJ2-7	TGTGCCAGCAGTTACGGAGGTGTCTACGAGCAGTACTTC	CASSYGGVYEQYF
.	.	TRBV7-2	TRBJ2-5	TGTGCCAGCAGCTTACTCCAAGTGACCCAGTACTTC	CASSLLQVTQYF
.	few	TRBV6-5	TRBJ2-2	TGTGCCAGCAGTTACCTTCGGACCGGGGAGCTGTTTTTT	CASSYLRTGELFF
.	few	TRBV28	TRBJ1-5	TGTGCCAGCAGGCCCAAACAGGGAGTGACATGGCAGCCCCAGCATTTT	CASRPKQGVTWQPQHF
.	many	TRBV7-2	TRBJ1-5	TGTGCCAGCAGCTTAAAATTAGCCTCCCAGCCCCAGCATTTT	CASSLKLASQPQHF
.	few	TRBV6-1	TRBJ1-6	TGTGCCACGCGGACGGGCTCCTATAATTCACCCCTCCACTTT	CATRTGSYNSPLHF
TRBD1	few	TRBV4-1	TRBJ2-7	TGCGCCAGCAGCCAGGGACAGGGAATCTACGAGCAGTACTTC	CASSQGQGIYEQYF
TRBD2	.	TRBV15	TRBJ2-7	TGTGCCACCAGCAGAGAAATCGGTCTAGCGGGAGTAGTATACGAGCAGTACTTC	CATSREIGLAGVVYEQYF
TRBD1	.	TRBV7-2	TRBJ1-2	TGTGCCAGCAGCTTAGGGGACAGGGGTCCCCCTATTGCCTATGGCTACACCTTC	CASSLGDRGPPIAYGYTF
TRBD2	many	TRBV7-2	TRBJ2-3	TGTGCCAGCAGGCCAAGGTCACGTAGCGGGACGGGGTCAACAGATACGCAGTATTTT	CASRPRSRSGTGSTDTQYF
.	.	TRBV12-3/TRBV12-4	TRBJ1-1	TGTGCCAGCACCACAGGGTCGGGTGAAGCTTTCTTT	CASTTGSGEAFF